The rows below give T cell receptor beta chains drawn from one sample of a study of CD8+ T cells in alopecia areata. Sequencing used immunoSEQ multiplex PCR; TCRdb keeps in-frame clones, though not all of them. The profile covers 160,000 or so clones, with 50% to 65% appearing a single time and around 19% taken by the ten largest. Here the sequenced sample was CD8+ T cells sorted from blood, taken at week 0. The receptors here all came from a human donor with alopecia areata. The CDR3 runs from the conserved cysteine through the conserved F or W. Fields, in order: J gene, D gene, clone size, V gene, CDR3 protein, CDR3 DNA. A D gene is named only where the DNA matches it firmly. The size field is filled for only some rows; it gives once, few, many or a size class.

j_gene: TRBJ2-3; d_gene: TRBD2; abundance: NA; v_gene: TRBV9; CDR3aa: CASSVSGGGTDTQYF; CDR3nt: TGTGCCAGCAGCGTATCCGGGGGGGGCACAGATACGCAGTATTTT
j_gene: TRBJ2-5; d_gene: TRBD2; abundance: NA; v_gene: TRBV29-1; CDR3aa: CSVEGPTSGGGETQYF; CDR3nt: TGCAGCGTTGAAGGCCCGACTAGCGGGGGGGGAGAGACCCAGTACTTC
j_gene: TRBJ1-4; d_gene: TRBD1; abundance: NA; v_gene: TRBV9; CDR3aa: CASTPTGGAGEKLFF; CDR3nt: TGTGCCAGCACCCCCACAGGGGGAGCTGGTGAAAAACTGTTTTTT
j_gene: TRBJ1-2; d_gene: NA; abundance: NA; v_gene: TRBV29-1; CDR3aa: CSVYPDQGLVYGYTF; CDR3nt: TGCAGCGTGTACCCAGATCAGGGATTAGTCTATGGCTACACCTTC
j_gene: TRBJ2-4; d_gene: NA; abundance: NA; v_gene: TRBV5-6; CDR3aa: CASSSIEGIQYF; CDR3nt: TGTGCCAGCAGCTCGATTGAGGGCATTCAGTACTTC
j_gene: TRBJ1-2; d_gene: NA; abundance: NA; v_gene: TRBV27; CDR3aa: CASSGVGRWGYTF; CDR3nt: TGTGCCAGTAGTGGGGTTGGAAGGTGGGGCTACACCTTC
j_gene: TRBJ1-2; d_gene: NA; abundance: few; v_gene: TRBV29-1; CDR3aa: CSVARAGPNYGYTF; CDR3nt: TGCAGCGTTGCTCGGGCAGGGCCTAACTATGGCTACACCTTC
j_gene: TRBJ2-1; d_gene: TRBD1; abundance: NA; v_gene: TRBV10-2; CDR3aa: CASRDLRTGGFYEQFF; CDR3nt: TGCGCCAGCCGCGACCTTAGGACAGGCGGGTTTTATGAGCAGTTCTTC
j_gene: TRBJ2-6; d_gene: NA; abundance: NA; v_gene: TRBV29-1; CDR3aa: CSVEDWVSGANVLTF; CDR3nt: TGCAGCGTTGAAGATTGGGTTTCTGGGGCCAACGTCCTGACTTTC
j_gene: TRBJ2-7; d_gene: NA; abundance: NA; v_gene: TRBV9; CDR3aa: CASSPTFGGAGEQYF; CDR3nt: TGTGCCAGCAGCCCTACGTTTGGGGGGGCTGGTGAGCAGTACTTC
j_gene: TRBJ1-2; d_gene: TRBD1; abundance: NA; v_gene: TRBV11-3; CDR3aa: CASSSDRGGYTF; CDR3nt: TGTGCCAGCAGCTCGGACAGGGGCGGCTACACCTTC
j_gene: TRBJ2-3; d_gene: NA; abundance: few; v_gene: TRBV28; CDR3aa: CASSRIRGIRRVAQYF; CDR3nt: TGTGCCAGCAGTAGAATACGGGGCATTCGTCGAGTTGCGCAGTATTTT
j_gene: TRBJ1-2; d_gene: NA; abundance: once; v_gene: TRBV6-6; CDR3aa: CASSYSDEEVGYTF; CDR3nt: TGTGCCAGCAGTTATTCAGATGAGGAGGTTGGCTACACCTTC
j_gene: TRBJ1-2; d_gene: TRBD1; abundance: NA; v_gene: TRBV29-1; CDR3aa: CSVGRQGITGYTF; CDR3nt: TGCAGCGTGGGGCGACAGGGTATCACGGGCTACACCTTC
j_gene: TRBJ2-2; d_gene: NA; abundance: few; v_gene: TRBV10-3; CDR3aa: CAIRTVDTGELFF; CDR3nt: TGTGCCATCAGGACAGTGGACACCGGGGAGCTGTTTTTT
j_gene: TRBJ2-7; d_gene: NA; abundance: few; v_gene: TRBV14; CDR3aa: CASSQEGGRRVEQYF; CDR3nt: TGTGCCAGCAGCCAGGAAGGGGGCCGGAGGGTGGAGCAGTACTTC
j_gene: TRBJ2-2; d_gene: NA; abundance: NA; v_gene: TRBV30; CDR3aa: CAWSVVGANTGELFF; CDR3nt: TGTGCCTGGAGTGTGGTTGGGGCGAACACCGGGGAGCTGTTTTTT
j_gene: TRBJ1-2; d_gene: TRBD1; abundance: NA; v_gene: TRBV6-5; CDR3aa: CASSYAGGEGYTF; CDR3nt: TGTGCCAGCAGTTATGCAGGGGGCGAGGGCTACACCTTC